This entry lists 9 T cell receptor beta chains sequenced from one sample in a study of blood T cells in healthy people across ages. Next came a second PCR, run for roughly 6 to 11 cycles, which used a sample-barcoded 5' primer along with a J-beta primer mix. TCRdb recomputed calls from the 5' RACE reads with MiXCR, one row per CDR3 protein. Among 1.2 million to 1.5 million distinct CDR3 sequences listed, approximately 59% were seen once. Sequenced: blood. Receptor source: a man younger than 35 in good health.

The CDR3 nucleotides are TGTGCCAGCAGTGAGCGAAGACCAACTAATGAAAAACTGTTTTTT. Protein: CASSERRPTNEKLFF. This chain connects TRBV2 to TRBJ1-4; D unresolved. There are 15 residues in the CDR3. Trimming took 3 bases from V and 0 from J, leaving 8 bases between them. Germline lookup yields CDR1 SNHLY and CDR2 FYNNEI.

A few counts support this clonotype. V is TRBV6-5 and J is TRBJ2-1; D is undetermined. The ends were cut back, 0 bases at V and 10 bases at J, with 10 bases in the middle. The CDR3 runs to 13 residues. Germline loops: CDR1 MNHEY, CDR2 SVGAGI. CDR3 nucleotide sequence: TGTGCCAGCAGTTACTCAACCCGCGTGGAGCAGTTCTTC. Protein: CASSYSTRVEQFF.

This clonotype has only a few counts. The chain has TRBV12-3 or TRBV12-4 and TRBJ2-7; D possibly matches TRBD1 or TRBD2 (5 bases each). The V gene lost 2 bases and the J gene lost 7 bases, with 12 bases spanning the gap. The CDR3 spans 13 residues. The CDR3 loop is CASSLLGTGEQYF. In DNA, the CDR3 is TGTGCCAGCAGTTTACTGGGGACGGGGGAGCAGTACTTC.

The chain combines TRBV6-6 with TRBJ1-6; D uncertain. The ends were cut back, 2 bases at V and 2 bases at J, with 7 bases in the middle. This CDR3 comprises 15 residues. The germline CDR1 and CDR2 sequences are MNHNY and SVGAGI (reference sequence). As DNA, the CDR3 is TGTGCCAGCAGTTACGCGCAGGCCTATAATTCACCCCTCCACTTT. Translating gives CASSYAQAYNSPLHF.

The CDR3: CASSFPPSGGRSYEQYF. In nucleotides, the CDR3 is TGTGCCAGCAGCTTTCCCCCTAGCGGGGGCCGCTCCTACGAGCAGTACTTC. The chain employs TRBV7-9 and TRBJ2-7; 10 bases agree with TRBD2. V shed 3 bases and J 0 bases; nucleotides not matched to a gene: 8. CDR1 is SEHNR and CDR2 is FQNEAQ in the germline V gene (reference sequence). The CDR3 runs to 17 residues.

The chain links TRBV6-5 to TRBJ2-5, with TRBD2 as a possible D gene (6 bases). CDR1 is MNHEY and CDR2 is SVGAGI in the germline V gene. This CDR3 is 14 amino acids long. V gave up 5 bases and J gave up 5 bases, with 15 bases separating them. CDR3 nucleotides: TGTGCCAGCAGTGCGGGACCCGCCAGGGAGACCCAGTACTTC. Its protein is CASSAGPARETQYF.

The rearrangement uses TRBV30 and TRBJ2-3, with D tentatively TRBD1 (5 bases). The CDR3 is made up of 13 amino acids. V was trimmed by 4 bases and J by 7 bases, leaving 15 bases between them. Per germline, CDR1 GTSNPN and CDR2 SVGIG (reference sequence). The CDR3 DNA follows: TGTGCCTGGACAGGGTTTATGATGAATACGCAGTATTTT. It is translated as CAWTGFMMNTQYF. Looking up the rest from reference TRBV30 and TRBJ2-3 gives the full variable domain: SQTIHQWPATLVQPVGSPLSLECTVEGTSNPNLYWYRQAAGRGLQLLFYSVGIGQISSEVPQNLSASRPQDRQFILSSKKLLLSDSGFYLCAWTGFMMNTQYFGPGTRLTVL.

The V and J genes are TRBV4-1 and TRBJ1-2; D call uncertain. The germline V and J ends were trimmed by 2 bases and 7 bases, with 14 bases remaining between them. Germline V lookup: CDR1 MGHRA, CDR2 YSYEKL. CDR3 length equals 14 residues. The CDR3 loop is CASSQLGGMRGYTF. The CDR3 DNA sequence: TGCGCCAGCAGCCAACTGGGCGGAATGCGTGGCTACACCTTC.

V is TRBV11-1 and J is TRBJ2-5; 10 bases align to TRBD2. Germline V gene data show CDR1 as SGHAT and CDR2 as FQDESV (reference sequence). The CDR3 covers 16 residues. Unmatched junction bases numbered 8, after V lost 5 bases and J lost 2 bases. The CDR3 reads CASSQPGLAVQETQYF. The CDR3 nucleotides read TGTGCCAGCAGCCAGCCAGGACTAGCGGTACAAGAGACCCAGTACTTC.